Many counts were recorded for the clone carrying this T cell receptor (beta chain). V was clipped by 0 bases and J by 7 bases, with 15 bases between them. Germline values: CDR1 DFQATT, CDR2 SNEGSKA (reference sequence). CDR3 length equals 14 residues. This specimen belongs to a study of T-cell memory formation after mild COVID-19. The overall study: TCR clusters mostly belonged to single donors.

Constant-segment primers served in 5'RACE that generated TCR alpha and TCR beta cDNA libraries bearing sample barcodes and UMIs. Via MiXCR, TCRdb re-called the 5' RACE reads, giving one row per CDR3 protein. Of more than 150,000 distinct CDR3 sequences listed, 11% are singletons. The sequence derives from a man in his late teens or twenties who had mild COVID-19 (a few samples of this study predate the infection). Cell type and time point are not known. This sequence joins TRBV20-1 and TRBJ1-2; D is possibly TRBD1 (6 bases). The sequenced sample consisted of PBMCs or a T cell subset sorted from them (not recorded which). The DNA for the CDR3 is TGCAGTGCTAGAGATAGGGGGGGGACCGTTGGCTACACCTTC. Its protein is CSARDRGGTVGYTF.